These T cell receptor beta chains were read from a single sample in a study of long-term antiretroviral therapy in people with HIV. The method was immunoSEQ multiplex PCR; TCRdb's version includes in-frame clones alone and lacks a portion of them. This table holds under 45,000 clones, around 83% found once. This sample comprised unsorted PBMCs, obtained 1 year after starting antiretroviral therapy. The receptors were gathered from a man aged 18 to 30 with HIV. CDR3s include the opening cysteine and the closing phenylalanine or tryptophan. The D gene is left open where the match is weak. Size tells how often a clone was seen (once, few, many) or the class of an expanded clone, and some rows leave it out.

j_gene: TRBJ1-1
v_gene: TRBV19
d_gene: -
abundance: -
CDR3aa: CASIPGRKGTEAFF
CDR3nt: TGTGCCAGTATCCCGGGCCGGAAGGGGACTGAAGCTTTCTTT

j_gene: TRBJ1-5
v_gene: TRBV28
d_gene: TRBD1
abundance: -
CDR3aa: CASGTVPYPQHF
CDR3nt: TGTGCCAGCGGGACAGTGCCTTATCCCCAGCATTTT

j_gene: TRBJ2-3
v_gene: TRBV7-9
d_gene: TRBD1
abundance: once
CDR3aa: CASSFSPGQEAGDTQYF
CDR3nt: TGTGCCAGCAGCTTTTCTCCGGGACAGGAAGCTGGGGATACGCAGTATTTT

j_gene: TRBJ2-2
v_gene: TRBV19
d_gene: -
abundance: -
CDR3aa: CASSIGGNGELFF
CDR3nt: TGTGCCAGTAGTATAGGAGGGAACGGGGAGCTGTTTTTT

j_gene: TRBJ1-1
v_gene: TRBV11-3
d_gene: TRBD1
abundance: -
CDR3aa: CASSSRDSRGVEAFF
CDR3nt: TGTGCCAGCAGCTCGCGGGACAGCCGAGGGGTTGAAGCTTTCTTT

j_gene: TRBJ2-3
v_gene: TRBV9
d_gene: -
abundance: -
CDR3aa: CASSPWGRDADTQYF
CDR3nt: TGTGCCAGCAGCCCGTGGGGGCGGGATGCAGATACGCAGTATTTT

j_gene: TRBJ2-3
v_gene: TRBV19
d_gene: TRBD2
abundance: -
CDR3aa: CASSGTSGGTDTQYF
CDR3nt: TGTGCCAGTAGTGGGACTAGCGGGGGAACAGATACGCAGTATTTT

j_gene: TRBJ1-1
v_gene: TRBV5-1
d_gene: -
abundance: few
CDR3aa: CASSLVGLADTEAFF
CDR3nt: TGCGCCAGCAGCTTGGTGGGGTTAGCGGACACTGAAGCTTTCTTT

j_gene: TRBJ2-7
v_gene: TRBV19
d_gene: TRBD1
abundance: few
CDR3aa: CASSPVEGGEYEQYF
CDR3nt: TGTGCCAGTAGTCCAGTGGAAGGGGGCGAGTACGAGCAGTACTTC

j_gene: TRBJ2-3
v_gene: TRBV28
d_gene: TRBD2
abundance: -
CDR3aa: CASSASGGRRDTQYF
CDR3nt: TGTGCCAGCAGTGCGAGCGGGGGGAGGCGGGATACGCAGTATTTT

j_gene: TRBJ2-2
v_gene: TRBV18
d_gene: TRBD1
abundance: few
CDR3aa: CASSPSQGVGRELFF
CDR3nt: TGTGCCAGCTCACCGTCACAGGGGGTCGGTCGGGAGCTGTTTTTT

j_gene: TRBJ2-5
v_gene: TRBV25-1
d_gene: -
abundance: -
CDR3aa: CASSESSTDTKAQYF
CDR3nt: TGTGCCAGCAGTGAATCGTCTACAGATACCAAGGCCCAGTACTTC

j_gene: TRBJ1-5
v_gene: TRBV5-1
d_gene: -
abundance: -
CDR3aa: CASSLGREQPQHF
CDR3nt: TGCGCCAGCAGCTTGGGCAGGGAGCAGCCCCAGCATTTT

j_gene: TRBJ2-1
v_gene: TRBV5-1
d_gene: TRBD2
abundance: -
CDR3aa: CASSAVIAGGPNEQFF
CDR3nt: TGCGCCAGCAGCGCGGTTATAGCGGGAGGGCCAAATGAGCAGTTCTTC

j_gene: TRBJ2-7
v_gene: TRBV5-4
d_gene: TRBD2
abundance: -
CDR3aa: CASSLGLAGDEQYF
CDR3nt: TGTGCCAGCAGCTTGGGACTAGCGGGAGACGAGCAGTACTTC

j_gene: TRBJ1-1
v_gene: TRBV11-2
d_gene: TRBD1
abundance: -
CDR3aa: CASTQQGAVGEAFF
CDR3nt: TGTGCCAGCACTCAACAGGGGGCAGTCGGTGAAGCTTTCTTT

j_gene: TRBJ2-1
v_gene: TRBV27
d_gene: -
abundance: -
CDR3aa: CASSSKIAARYIEQFF
CDR3nt: TGTGCCAGCAGTTCAAAAATAGCGGCGCGCTATATTGAGCAGTTCTTC

j_gene: TRBJ1-1
v_gene: TRBV27
d_gene: TRBD1
abundance: -
CDR3aa: CASSFVHRGMNTEAFF
CDR3nt: TGTGCCAGCAGTTTCGTCCACAGGGGTATGAACACTGAAGCTTTCTTT

j_gene: TRBJ1-1
v_gene: TRBV27
d_gene: TRBD1
abundance: -
CDR3aa: CASSTGTGGTEAFF
CDR3nt: TGTGCCAGCAGTACCGGGACAGGAGGCACTGAAGCTTTCTTT

j_gene: TRBJ1-2
v_gene: TRBV19
d_gene: -
abundance: few
CDR3aa: CASSPRLTGYYGYTF
CDR3nt: TGTGCCAGTAGTCCCCGACTTACAGGTTACTATGGCTACACCTTC

j_gene: TRBJ1-5
v_gene: TRBV6-5
d_gene: TRBD1
abundance: -
CDR3aa: CASSYGTGGDQPQHF
CDR3nt: TGTGCCAGCAGTTACGGGACAGGGGGGGATCAGCCCCAGCATTTT

j_gene: TRBJ1-3
v_gene: TRBV4-1
d_gene: -
abundance: -
CDR3aa: CASSPNPTSAISGNTIYF
CDR3nt: TGCGCCAGCAGCCCAAATCCGACCAGCGCGATCTCTGGAAACACCATATATTTT

j_gene: TRBJ1-4
v_gene: TRBV11-2
d_gene: TRBD1
abundance: -
CDR3aa: CASSLQANRGPLGEKLFF
CDR3nt: TGTGCCAGCAGCTTGCAGGCGAATAGGGGGCCCTTGGGTGAAAAACTGTTTTTT

j_gene: TRBJ1-1
v_gene: TRBV21-1
d_gene: -
abundance: few
CDR3aa: CASSNRTGDYTEAFF
CDR3nt: TGTGCCAGCAGCAACCGGACAGGGGACTACACTGAAGCTTTCTTT